This entry concerns a single T cell receptor beta chain. Its target antigen remains unknown. No quality values exist for individual bases; no much larger clone is one base distant. Collaborating institutions collected whole blood in K2EDTA tubes following their own protocols. Collaborator samples were shipped for TCRbeta analysis as frozen whole blood, isolated PBMCs, or DNA extracted from either sample type. This sample is part of a study of blood T cell repertoires in COVID-19 (dated by TCRdb to about 2020). Regarding the research as a whole: Samples from collaborators originated in the United States, Italy and Spain and spanned both the acute and convalescent phases of COVID-19. The material from the prospective study consisted of cDNA or gDNA derived from T cells, B-cell-depleted T cells, or PBMCs. The dataset comprised deeply sampled blood TCRbeta repertoires from subjects exposed to, actively infected with, or recovered from COVID-19. The repertoires were released in a freely available public database meant as a resource for research on the immune response to SARS-CoV-2. The samples were drawn from the first 160 participants of the ongoing ImmuneRACE study and from 1,254 subjects provided by 6 global collaborators. Nearly every sample came with metadata listing a de-identified subject ID, COVID-19 status, age in years and sex. Where available, HLA class I and class II types were obtained from metadata supplied by the sample provider rather than from assay-based typing.

Beyond this particular receptor, the publication reports: How much clinical and demographic metadata was included differed by source and by participant, and the metadata was provided uncurated.

The CDR3 covers 15 residues, taking in both the cysteine and the phenylalanine. Only CDR3 DNA remains: 45 bases, in frame from the first base. Clipping removes 5 bases from V and 7 bases from J, with 8 as the unmatched junction base count. CDR1 and CDR2 are drawn from the germline V gene: SGHAT, FQNNGV. TCRbeta CDR3 regions were amplified from genomic DNA by means of the immunoSEQ Assay, a bias-controlled multiplex PCR. The authors' analysis ran thus. The number of nucleated cells in each sample was estimated by amplification of reference gene primers within the assay. To quantify the absolute abundance of each unique TCRbeta CDR3 rearrangement, sequence reads were collapsed and filtered. For each sample, productive Simpson clonality was calculated as the square root of Simpson's diversity index across productive rearrangements. Drawn from immuneACCESS, this table holds only the in-frame rearrangements with V and J called that TCRdb kept. Clones are partly lost; checked studies trace under half to an unresolved V gene and leave the rest unexplained. Clone size and the V and J calls come from that table; the DNA yielded D and trimming. This sample holds roughly 200,000 clones; approximately 80% were observed only once. The ten top clones hold 15% to 20% of the sample.

The sample taken for sequencing was peripheral blood. Recombination joined TRBV11-2 with TRBJ1-6; 7 central bases correspond to TRBD1. The TCR was taken from an elderly woman with active or convalescent COVID-19. CDR3 loop: CASSGPGQINSPLHF. The bases read TGTGCCAGCAGCGGTCCGGGACAGATCAATTCACCCCTCCACTTT.